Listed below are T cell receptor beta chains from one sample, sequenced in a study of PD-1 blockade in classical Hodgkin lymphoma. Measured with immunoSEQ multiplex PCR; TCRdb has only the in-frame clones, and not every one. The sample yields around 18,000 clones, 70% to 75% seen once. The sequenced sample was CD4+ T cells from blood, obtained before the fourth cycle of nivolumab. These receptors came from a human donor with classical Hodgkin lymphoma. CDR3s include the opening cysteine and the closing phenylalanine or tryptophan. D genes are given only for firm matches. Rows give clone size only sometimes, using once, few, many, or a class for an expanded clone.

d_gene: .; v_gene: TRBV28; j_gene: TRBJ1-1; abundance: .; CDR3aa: CASRPPWGGNTEAFF; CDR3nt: TGTGCCAGCAGACCCCCGTGGGGGGGTAACACTGAAGCTTTCTTT
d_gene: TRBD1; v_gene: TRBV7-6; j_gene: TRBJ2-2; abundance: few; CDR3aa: CASSIIAPGTGAGELFF; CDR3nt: TGTGCCAGCAGCATAATAGCACCCGGGACAGGGGCCGGGGAGCTGTTTTTT
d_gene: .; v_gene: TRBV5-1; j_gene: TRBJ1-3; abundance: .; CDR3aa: CASSRGGRDVSGNTIYF; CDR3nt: TGCGCCAGCAGCCGGGGAGGCAGGGATGTCTCTGGAAACACCATATATTTT
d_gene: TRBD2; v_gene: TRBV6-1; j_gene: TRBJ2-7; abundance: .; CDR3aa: CASSEGLAGAAYEQYF; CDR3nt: TGTGCCAGCAGTGAAGGACTAGCGGGAGCCGCCTACGAGCAGTACTTC
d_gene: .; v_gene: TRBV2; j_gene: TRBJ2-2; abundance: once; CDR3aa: CAIRRIRSNTGELFF; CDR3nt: TGTGCCATCAGACGGATTCGGAGTAACACCGGGGAGCTGTTTTTT
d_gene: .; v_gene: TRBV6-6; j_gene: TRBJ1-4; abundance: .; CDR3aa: CASRTGGAQRPEKLFF; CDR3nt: TGTGCCAGCAGGACCGGGGGGGCACAGCGACCGGAAAAACTGTTTTTT
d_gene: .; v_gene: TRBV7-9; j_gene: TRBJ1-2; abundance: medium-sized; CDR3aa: CASSLERDLSF; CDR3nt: TGTGCCAGCAGCTTAGAACGGGACTTGTCCTTC
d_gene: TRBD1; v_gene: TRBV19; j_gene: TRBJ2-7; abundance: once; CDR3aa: CASSIGLGQGTYEQYF; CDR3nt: TGTGCCAGTAGTATAGGGCTCGGACAGGGCACCTACGAGCAGTACTTC
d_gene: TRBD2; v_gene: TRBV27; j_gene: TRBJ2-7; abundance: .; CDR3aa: CASRTGTSGYEQYF; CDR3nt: TGTGCCAGCAGAACCGGGACTAGCGGATACGAGCAGTACTTC
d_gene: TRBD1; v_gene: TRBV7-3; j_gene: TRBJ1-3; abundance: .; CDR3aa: CASSSHPQGTGNTIYF; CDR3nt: TGTGCCAGCAGTTCTCACCCACAGGGGACTGGAAACACCATATATTTT
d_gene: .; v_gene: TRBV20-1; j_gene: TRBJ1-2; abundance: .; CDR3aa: CSARPVDGYTF; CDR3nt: TGCAGTGCTAGACCGGTAGATGGCTACACCTTC
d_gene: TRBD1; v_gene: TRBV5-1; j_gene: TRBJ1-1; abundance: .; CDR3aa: CASSSGGWDTEAFF; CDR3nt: TGCGCCAGCAGCTCAGGGGGCTGGGACACTGAAGCTTTCTTT
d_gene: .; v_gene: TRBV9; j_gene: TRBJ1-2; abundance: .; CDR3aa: CASSPGLRGYTF; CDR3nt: TGTGCCAGCAGCCCCGGGTTGCGTGGCTACACCTTC